Only a few counts were recorded for the clone carrying this T cell receptor (beta chain). This specimen comes from a study of blood T cell repertoires in COVID-19. Turning to the study itself: Spain, Italy and the United States supplied samples that represented acute and convalescent COVID-19. The analysed material was cDNA or gDNA that came from T cells, B-cell-depleted T cells, or PBMCs.

Authors' processing steps: Counts of nucleated cells, estimated from reference gene primer amplification, were obtained. Profiling relied on immunoSEQ multiplex PCR, and the TCRdb table lists in-frame clones only, not all of them. The V and J calls and the clone size are those of that table, but D and trimming were determined from the DNA. Of 150,000 to 200,000 clones in the sample, 81% were seen once. The receptor was isolated from a man aged 55 to 70 with active or convalescent COVID-19. Sequenced: peripheral blood.

CDR3 sequence: CASSSGSSTDTQYF. The CDR3, as DNA: TGTGCCAGTAGTAGCGGGAGTAGTACAGATACGCAGTATTTT. The chain employs TRBV19 and TRBJ2-3, with 7 positions matching TRBD2. CDR3 length equals 14 residues. Germline loops: CDR1 LNHDA, CDR2 SQIVND (reference sequence). Germline trimming cut 4 bases from V and 3 bases from J; bases unmatched to any gene: 4.